The sequence of this T cell receptor (beta chain) was determined in a study of T cells in localized non-small cell lung cancer. Broader study findings: Uninvolved adjacent lung showed higher T cell clonality than tumor. Longer overall survival associated with higher blood T cell density; shorter survival with higher adjacent-lung clonality. A median of approximately 60 of the top 100 tumor clones appeared in adjacent lung, which was paired and uninvolved. One tumor region alone was sequenced, and heterogeneity therefore remains possible.

Data came from immunoSEQ multiplex PCR; TCRdb stores just in-frame clones and leaves some out. The data show some 15,000 clones, roughly 85% seen once. V lost 3 bases to trimming and J lost 6 bases; unmatched junction nucleotides: 9. From germline, CDR1 is GTSNPN and CDR2 SVGIG (reference sequence). This CDR3 has 14 residues. Concerning this clone itself: Its antigen is undetermined.

V is TRBV30 and J is TRBJ2-7, with TRBD1 matching over 9 bases. The sequencing used peripheral blood, collected before any cancer treatment. This receptor was obtained from a woman aged 35 to 69 with stage I lung adenocarcinoma. The CDR3 coding sequence is TGTGCCTGGAGGAATACAGGGGGCGAAACCGAGCAGTACTTC. Amino acid sequence: CAWRNTGGETEQYF. Variable domain in full (rest from reference TRBV30 and TRBJ2-7): SQTIHQWPATLVQPVGSPLSLECTVEGTSNPNLYWYRQAAGRGLQLLFYSVGIGQISSEVPQNLSASRPQDRQFILSSKKLLLSDSGFYLCAWRNTGGETEQYFGPGTRLTVT.